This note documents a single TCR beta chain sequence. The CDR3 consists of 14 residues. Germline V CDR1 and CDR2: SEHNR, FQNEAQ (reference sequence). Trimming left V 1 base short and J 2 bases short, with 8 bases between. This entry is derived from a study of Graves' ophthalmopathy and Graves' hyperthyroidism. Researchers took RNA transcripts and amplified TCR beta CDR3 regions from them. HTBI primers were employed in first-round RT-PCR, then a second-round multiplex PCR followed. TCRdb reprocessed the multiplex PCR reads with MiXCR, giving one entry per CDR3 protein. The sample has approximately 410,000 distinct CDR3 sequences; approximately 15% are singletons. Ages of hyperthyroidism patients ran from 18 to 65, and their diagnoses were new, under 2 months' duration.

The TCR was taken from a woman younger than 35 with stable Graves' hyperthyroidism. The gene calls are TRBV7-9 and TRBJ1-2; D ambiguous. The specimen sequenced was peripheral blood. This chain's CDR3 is CASSLVRLNYGYTF. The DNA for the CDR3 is TGTGCCAGCAGCTTAGTTAGACTGAACTATGGCTACACCTTC.